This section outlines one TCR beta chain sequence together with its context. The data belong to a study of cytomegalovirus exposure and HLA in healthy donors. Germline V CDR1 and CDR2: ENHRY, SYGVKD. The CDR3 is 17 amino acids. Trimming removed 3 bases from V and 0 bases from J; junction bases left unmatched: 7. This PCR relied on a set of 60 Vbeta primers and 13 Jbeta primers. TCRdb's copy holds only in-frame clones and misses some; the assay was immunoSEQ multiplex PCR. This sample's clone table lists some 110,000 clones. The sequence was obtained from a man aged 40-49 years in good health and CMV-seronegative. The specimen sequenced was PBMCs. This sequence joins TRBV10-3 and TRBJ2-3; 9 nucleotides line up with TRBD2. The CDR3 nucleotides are TGTGCCATCAGTGATGGAGCAACTAGCGGGAGCACAGATACGCAGTATTTT. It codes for CAISDGATSGSTDTQYF.